This TCR beta chain stems from a study of monozygotic twins with inflammatory bowel disease (dated by TCRdb to the late 2010s). About the study as a whole: A total of roughly 28 monozygotic twin pairs were included in the full study, comprising nine German pairs (four IBD-concordant, five IBD-discordant) and 19 IBD-discordant Danish pairs. Each individual had, on average, about 151 000 unique TCRalpha sequences and 181 000 unique TCRbeta sequences available for analysis. The search for disease-associated traits relied mainly on comparing IBD patients with their genetically identical healthy co-twins within discordant pairs. The investigation overall reported the following: TCRbeta repertoire diversity, by inverse Simpson index, was decreased in IBD patients compared with their healthy co-twins. Because patients received different immunosuppressive treatments, the repertoires may have picked up extra background noise and variability between individuals. No single strong signal or clonotype linked to IBD turned up in the results, so the idea that one exists was not supported. IBD patients shared fewer clonotypes with other individuals than healthy twins did, most markedly in patients showing signs of disease activity. The analysis was unable to tell different T cell subtypes apart. No difference in repertoire similarity was observed between concordant and discordant twins, possibly owing to limited statistical power.

Libraries were built with 5' RACE. The input for every TCR library was approximately 3,500 ng of total RNA. For each sample, cDNA synthesis with SMARTScribe reverse transcriptase was split into eight separate reactions. During cDNA synthesis, template switching introduced unique molecular identifiers that contained a 6-nucleotide sample barcode. TCRalpha and TCRbeta cDNA was amplified by two nested PCRs of around 15 and 9 cycles, with bead purification after each PCR. Before amplification, the cDNA was both treated with uracil DNA-glycosylase and purified with the QIAquick PCR purification kit. In the second PCR, Illumina TruSeq-compatible adapters and sample-specific barcodes were added. Library quality and concentration were assessed using TapeStation and Qubit, and 5 ng of each library was pooled. Pooled libraries were sequenced on an Illumina HiSeq2500 single-index Rapid Run with 2 x 100 bp reads and custom sequencing primers. In the authors' own workflow: PCR and sequencing errors were corrected by UMI-based consensus assembly using MiGEC version 1.2.6. MiXCR version 2.1.1 handled V(D)J alignment, clonotype assembly and CDR3 extraction. To normalise gene usage, clonotype sharing and MAIT/NKT TCR abundance, the analysis used the top 1000, 10 000 and 20 000 clonotypes per sample. Diversity was computed as the inverse Simpson index with the vegan R package after downsampling to 27 000 UMIs. Statistical testing used paired Mann-Whitney U tests on the discordant twin pairs and applied Benjamini-Hochberg correction for multiple testing. Following TCRdb reprocessing, every CDR3 protein sequence forms one entry, and DNA is not provided. These V and J calls rely on TCRdb rather than the paper's analysis. The table kept for this sample lists 110,000 to 150,000 distinct CDR3 sequences. The biggest ten clones account for roughly 1.2% of the sample.

A remark on this clonotype: The antigen it recognizes is unknown.

CDR1 and CDR2, looked up from the germline V gene (reference sequence), are DFQATT and SNEGSKA. The CDR3 runs 14 amino acids, cysteine and phenylalanine included. The DNA is unrecorded. From each donor, a 2.5 ml peripheral blood sample was drawn into PAXgene tubes and stored at -80 degrees C. Total RNA was isolated from whole blood with the PAXgene blood miRNA kit on an automated QIAcube, without T cell sorting. Deep TCRalpha and TCRbeta repertoire profiling with unique molecular barcoding was performed on peripheral blood of monozygotic twin pairs concordant or discordant for inflammatory bowel disease. Smoking habits were recorded for all twin pairs, and individuals were classified as current, former or never smokers.

Sequenced: blood. This chain joins TRBV20-1 to TRBJ2-5; TCRdb proposes TRBD2, but this gene call is untestable without DNA. The receptor was isolated from a human donor with ulcerative colitis or Crohn's disease, or a healthy co-twin of an affected twin (not recorded which). The CDR3 protein is CSASQLAWVETQYF.